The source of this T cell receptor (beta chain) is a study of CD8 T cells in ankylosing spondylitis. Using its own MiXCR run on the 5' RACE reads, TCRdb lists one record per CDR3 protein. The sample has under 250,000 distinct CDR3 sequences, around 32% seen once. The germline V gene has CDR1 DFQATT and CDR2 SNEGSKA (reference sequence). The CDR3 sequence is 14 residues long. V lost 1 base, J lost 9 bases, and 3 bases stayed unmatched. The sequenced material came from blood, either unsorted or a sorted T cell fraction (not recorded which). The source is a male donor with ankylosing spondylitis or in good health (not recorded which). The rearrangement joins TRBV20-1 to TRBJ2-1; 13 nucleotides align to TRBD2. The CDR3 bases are TGCAGTGCTAGAGTAACTAGCGGGGGGGGTGAGCAGTTCTTC. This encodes CSARVTSGGGEQFF.